This T cell receptor beta chain was found in a study of graft-versus-host responses after intestinal transplantation. On this clone itself: Its matching antigen is unknown.

Per germline, CDR1 SQVTM and CDR2 ANQGSEA. Trimming took off 7 bases at V and 5 bases at J, with 30 bases between the two ends. The CDR3 has 18 amino acids. Clones were sequenced by immunoSEQ multiplex PCR, and TCRdb holds only the in-frame ones, with some missing. The sample records approximately 89,000 clones, around 93% being singletons. The sequenced sample was unstimulated CD8+ T cells sorted from spleen or lymph node cells, obtained before transplant. The chain recombines TRBV29-1 with TRBJ2-1; a possible D gene is TRBD2 (5 bases). The receptor was isolated from a human donor who was the organ donor for an intestinal transplant. This chain's CDR3 is CSGLRATEAVSINNEQFF. CDR3 coding DNA: TGCAGCGGCTTGAGGGCGACGGAGGCTGTTTCAATTAACAATGAGCAGTTCTTC.